The 19 T cell receptor beta chains given below trace back to one sample, sequenced in a study of molecular identifiers for immune sequencing clone quantification. TCRdb fed the PCR reads into MiXCR, producing one record per CDR3 protein. The sample carries under 650,000 distinct CDR3 sequences, about 20% recorded once. The sequenced sample was naive CD8+ T cells from blood, with Jurkat cell RNA spiked in. Subset noted: FACS-sorted CD8+CD4-CCR7+CD45RA+ naive T cells. All receptors derive from a human donor in good health. Some libraries in this study had Jurkat cell RNA spiked in.

This clonotype was detected only a few times. The rearrangement uses TRBV10-2 and TRBJ1-3; 7 bases are shared with TRBD1. This CDR3 is built from 12 residues. With 6 bases clipped from V and 4 bases from J, the junction kept 0 bases outside the gene matches. CDR1 WSHSY and CDR2 SAAADI come from the germline V gene. CDR3 sequence: CASRDRGNTIYF. The CDR3 DNA reads TGCGCCAGCAGGGACAGGGGAAACACCATATATTTT.

There are many counts of this clonotype. The V and J genes are TRBV28 and TRBJ1-1, with unresolved D. CDR3 length equals 16 residues. CDR1 and CDR2 (germline): MDHEN, SYDVKM. V lost 1 base and J lost 0, with 12 bases in between. The CDR3 sequence: CASSLSLSEVNTEAFF. CDR3 DNA sequence: TGTGCCAGCAGTTTATCTTTAAGTGAAGTGAACACTGAAGCTTTCTTT.

This clonotype was seen ten or more times. This chain links TRBV11-2 with TRBJ2-3, with 11 positions matching TRBD2. CDR1 and CDR2 from the germline V gene are SGHAT and FQNNGV. J gave up 4 bases and V 5 bases, and 11 bases lay outside the gene matches. The CDR3 is 17 amino acids. CDR3 sequence: CASSPKGSGGVADTQYF. DNA of the CDR3: TGTGCCAGCAGCCCGAAAGGTAGCGGGGGGGTAGCAGATACGCAGTATTTT.

The genes are TRBV15 and TRBJ1-3; D might be TRBD1 (5 bases). Trimming removed 0 bases at V and 1 base at J, with 10 bases between. Per the germline V gene, CDR1 is LNHNV and CDR2 is YYDKDF (reference sequence). The CDR3 contains 16 residues. CDR3 residues: CATSRDRGGSGNTIYF. The CDR3, as DNA: TGTGCCACCAGCAGAGATCGGGGGGGATCTGGAAACACCATATATTTT.

This clonotype was seen repeatedly, ten times or more. The rearrangement links TRBV7-9 to TRBJ1-1; TRBD1 matches at 7 bases. Germline CDR1 SEHNR, CDR2 FQNEAQ (reference sequence). There are 14 residues in the CDR3. J gave up 4 bases and V 6 bases, and 8 bases lay outside the gene matches. For the CDR3, the DNA is TGTGCCAGCAGATTCCAGGGGGTGGGCACTGAAGCTTTCTTT. Its translation: CASRFQGVGTEAFF.

This clonotype occurred many times. This chain links TRBV13 with TRBJ2-7; no definite D call. Trimming cost V 4 bases and J 3 bases, with 16 bases left between them. The length of the CDR3 is 15 residues. The germline CDR1 and CDR2 sequences are PRHDT and FYEKMQ (reference sequence). In nucleotides, the CDR3 is TGTGCCAGCAGCTCCCTAAGTTTTGGGGTCTACGAGCAGTACTTC. This sequence encodes CASSSLSFGVYEQYF.

The V gene is TRBV19, the J gene TRBJ1-4, with 7 positions matching TRBD1. The germline CDR1 and CDR2 sequences are LNHDA and SQIVND (reference sequence). V was pared by 7 bases and J by 0 bases, with 2 bases of the junction left unmatched. This CDR3 has 14 residues. The chain's CDR3 is CASNTGATNEKLFF. CDR3 coding DNA: TGTGCCAGTAATACAGGGGCAACTAATGAAAAACTGTTTTTT.

This clonotype was recorded at least ten times. V and J are TRBV27 and TRBJ1-6; TRBD1 might be the D (5 bases). CDR3 length: 13 amino acids. Per germline, CDR1 MNHEY and CDR2 SMNVEV (reference sequence). V was cut by 5 bases and J by 8 bases, with 10 bases left in between. This CDR3 reads CASSQGADSPLHF. DNA of the CDR3: TGTGCCAGCAGTCAGGGTGCCGATTCACCCCTCCACTTT.

The V and J genes are TRBV12-3 or TRBV12-4 and TRBJ1-1; no clear D gene. Trimming took off 6 bases at V and 2 bases at J, with 10 bases between the two ends. The CDR3 has 13 residues. The CDR3 DNA follows: TGTGCCAGCAGATGGGCCTCAAACACTGAAGCTTTCTTT. Encoded protein: CASRWASNTEAFF.

In its sample, this clonotype was seen many times. The rearrangement uses TRBV20-1 and TRBJ2-5, with TRBD2 matching over 12 bases. Trimming took 5 bases from V and 2 from J; bases not matched to a gene: 3. Per the germline V gene, CDR1 is DFQATT and CDR2 is SNEGSKA (reference sequence). The CDR3 is 14 residues long. In DNA form, the CDR3 reads TGCAGTGCTCGGACTAGCGGGGTACAAGAGACCCAGTACTTC. The encoded protein is CSARTSGVQETQYF.

J is TRBJ2-5 and V is TRBV29-1, with 13 bases lining up with TRBD2. CDR3 size: 14 residues. Germline lookup yields CDR1 SQVTM and CDR2 ANQGSEA. The trim removed 4 bases at V and 5 bases at J, leaving 4 bases unmatched. The CDR3 nucleotides are TGCAGCGTTGTAACTAGCGGGGGGGGGGAGACCCAGTACTTC. It encodes CSVVTSGGGETQYF.

As for this clonotype: A much larger clone differs by one base, so this may be a read error. The rearrangement links TRBV5-5 to TRBJ2-4; D is unresolved. Trimming removed 0 bases at V and 9 bases at J, with 16 bases between. This CDR3 contains 15 residues. Germline V CDR1 and CDR2: SGHKS, YYEKEE (reference sequence). The CDR3 bases are TGTGCCAGCAGCTTGGATGTTACTATCTCAAGCATTCAGTACTTC. It specifies CASSLDVTISSIQYF.

The chain has TRBV5-4 and TRBJ2-1, with TRBD2 as a possible D gene (6 bases). V was clipped by 2 bases and J by 4 bases, with 16 bases between them. CDR1 is SGHNT, CDR2 YYREEE, per germline (reference sequence). There are 16 residues in the CDR3. The CDR3 here is CASSLGGNSQYNEQFF. DNA of the CDR3: TGTGCCAGCAGCTTAGGAGGGAACTCCCAATACAATGAGCAGTTCTTC.

In its sample, this clonotype was seen a few times. The chain links TRBV4-1 to TRBJ2-7, with a tentative D call TRBD2 (5 bases). The ends were cut back, 0 bases at V and 1 base at J, with 13 bases in the middle. Germline loops: CDR1 MGHRA, CDR2 YSYEKL. The length of the CDR3 is 16 residues. The CDR3 DNA reads TGCGCCAGCAGCCAAGACCCCGGGGTTGGGTCCTACGAGCAGTACTTC. The encoded protein is CASSQDPGVGSYEQYF.

The rearrangement uses TRBV19 and TRBJ2-7; D gene unclear. V lost 1 base and J 2 bases, leaving 9 bases between the germline ends. This CDR3 spans 14 amino acids. Per the germline V gene, CDR1 is LNHDA and CDR2 is SQIVND (reference sequence). DNA of the CDR3: TGTGCCAGTAGTATAGCGGTGGGCCCCTACGAGCAGTACTTC. Its translation is CASSIAVGPYEQYF.

This clonotype showed up many times. The chain's CDR3 is CASSSPGQFYEQYF. The CDR3 nucleotides read TGTGCCAGCAGTTCCCCGGGACAGTTCTACGAGCAGTACTTC. The genes are TRBV6-5 and TRBJ2-7; 7 bases agree with TRBD1. Germline V gene lookup returns CDR1 MNHEY and CDR2 SVGAGI. Trimming cost V 4 bases and J 3 bases; bases outside gene matches: 6. The length of the CDR3 is 14 residues.

There are many counts of this clonotype. The V and J genes are TRBV4-1 and TRBJ1-5; D remains ambiguous. V gave up 1 base and J gave up 6 bases, with 7 bases separating them. The CDR3 length is 13 residues. Germline CDR1 is MGHRA and CDR2 is YSYEKL. DNA of the CDR3: TGCGCCAGCAGCCAAGTCCCGAGTCAGCCCCAGCATTTT. This codes for CASSQVPSQPQHF.

On this clonotype itself: This may come from a read error, since a much larger clone is one base off. This chain links TRBV20-1 with TRBJ2-5; tentatively, D is TRBD2 (5 bases). The V and J ends lost 2 bases and 10 bases respectively, with 17 bases between them. The CDR3 is made up of 13 amino acids. CDR1 is DFQATT, CDR2 SNEGSKA, per germline (reference sequence). Here the CDR3 reads CSARTGGGYVQYF. CDR3 sequence (DNA): TGCAGTGCTAGAACCGGCGGAGGATACGTCCAGTACTTC.

This clonotype was recorded at least ten times. The gene calls are TRBV6-2 or TRBV6-3 and TRBJ2-1; D is ambiguous. Per the germline V gene, CDR1 is MNHEY and CDR2 is SVGEGT. The CDR3 extends over 13 amino acids. V was pared by 2 bases and J by 5 bases, with 7 bases between. For the CDR3, the DNA is TGTGCCAGCAGTTACACCAGCAACAATGAGCAGTTCTTC. As protein: CASSYTSNNEQFF.